The 16 T cell receptor beta chains reported below all come from one sample, sequenced in a study of post-analysis software for immune sequencing data. General observations from the study: Patients showed TRBV5-6, TRBV5-1 and TRBV20-1 among 4 or 5 TRBV segments more frequent than in controls.

Incorporated into the TCR beta cDNA libraries were unique molecular identifiers, which served to reduce PCR and sequencing biases. TCRdb recomputed calls from the PCR reads with MiXCR, one row per CDR3 protein. This table holds about 620,000 distinct CDR3 sequences, about 40% found once. The antigens these receptors bind are not known. The sample was blood. The source of these receptors is a girl aged 5-17 years with multiple sclerosis.

This clonotype was detected a few times. The chain combines TRBV6-5 with TRBJ2-5; tentative D call: TRBD2 (6 bases). The DNA end favors TRBJ2-7, so the J call may be wrong. The CDR3 runs to 14 residues. The germline CDR1 and CDR2 sequences are MNHEY and SVGAGI. CDR3 region: CASSYPGGTHEQYF. In DNA form, the CDR3 reads TGTGCCAGCAGTTACCCCGGGGGAACGCACGAGCAGTACTTC.

The gene calls are TRBV6-6 and TRBJ1-1, with 9 nucleotides matching TRBD1. The CDR3 is 14 residues long. The V segment lost 0 bases and the J segment 12 bases; nucleotides outside the gene matches: 8. The germline V gene has CDR1 MNHNY and CDR2 SVGAGI (reference sequence). For the CDR3, the DNA is TGTGCCAGCAGTTACTCGAGGGGGACAGGGAAACCTTTCTTT. This codes for CASSYSRGTGKPFF.

The genes are TRBV20-1 and TRBJ2-7; D gene ambiguous. There are 15 residues in the CDR3. Germline V lookup: CDR1 DFQATT, CDR2 SNEGSKA (reference sequence). The V end was cut by 6 bases, the J end by 0 bases, with 18 bases between. CDR3 sequence reads: CSALDPSLSSYEQYF. DNA for the CDR3: TGCAGTGCCCTAGACCCCAGTCTGAGCTCCTACGAGCAGTACTTC.

J is TRBJ1-1 and V is TRBV12-3 or TRBV12-4; D unclear. The CDR3 covers 16 residues. V dropped 5 bases and J dropped 6 bases, with 22 bases sitting between them. CDR3 sequence: CASSPPGGMQAAEAFF. For the CDR3, the DNA is TGTGCCAGCAGTCCTCCCGGAGGGATGCAGGCCGCTGAAGCTTTCTTT.

The chain combines TRBV7-2 with TRBJ2-4; tentative D call: TRBD2 (6 bases). The V end lost 1 base, the J end lost 13 bases, and 11 bases lay between the germline ends. Looked up from germline, CDR1 is SGHTA and CDR2 is FQGNSA. The CDR3 spans 12 residues. Written as DNA, the CDR3 is TGTGCCAGCAGCTTAGTATGGGGGGAGCAGTACTTC. It translates to CASSLVWGEQYF.

V usage is TRBV12-3 or TRBV12-4 and J usage is TRBJ2-6; 9 nucleotides match TRBD1. V lost 6 bases to trimming and J lost 1 base; unmatched junction nucleotides: 4. This CDR3 is built from 16 residues. The CDR3 coding sequence is TGTGCCAGCAGGGGGACAGGGAAGTCTGGGGCCAACGTCCTGACTTTC. Its translation: CASRGTGKSGANVLTF.

The J gene is TRBJ1-1, the V gene TRBV7-9; tentatively, D is TRBD1 (6 bases). Trimming stripped 7 bases from V and 1 base from J, with 25 bases between. This CDR3 comprises 18 residues. CDR1 and CDR2 (germline): SEHNR, FQNEAQ (reference sequence). The CDR3: CASNTIRAGDGKNTEAFF. The CDR3 region has the DNA TGTGCCAGCAACACGATCAGGGCAGGGGATGGTAAGAACACTGAAGCTTTCTTT.

The chain uses TRBV11-2 and TRBJ1-2, with D perhaps TRBD1 (5 bases). The V end was cut by 5 bases, the J end by 4 bases, with 20 bases between. Germline CDR1 reads SGHAT; CDR2 reads FQNNGV. CDR3 size: 16 residues. The CDR3 sequence: CASSALEGRDFYGYTF. Written as DNA, the CDR3 is TGTGCCAGCAGCGCCCTTGAGGGGCGAGATTTCTATGGCTACACCTTC.

Comments on this clonotype: This sequence may be a read error, since a much larger clone differs from it by one base. The V and J genes are TRBV4-2 and TRBJ2-3; 12 positions match TRBD2. CDR3 length equals 15 residues. Germline CDR1 reads LGHNA; CDR2 reads YNFKEQ. CDR3 sequence (DNA): TGTGCCCGCAGCCAAGGACTAGCGGGGTCAGATACGCAGTATTTT. Its translation is CARSQGLAGSDTQYF.

This chain connects TRBV27 to TRBJ2-2; 10 bases match TRBD2. The CDR3 runs 16 residues. Germline V gene sequence: CDR1 MNHEY, CDR2 SMNVEV (reference sequence). The V segment lost 3 bases and the J segment 4 bases; nucleotides outside the gene matches: 5. In nucleotides, the CDR3 is TGTGCCAGCAGTTTCCTAGCGGGGGACACCACCGGGGAGCTGTTTTTT. This gives the protein CASSFLAGDTTGELFF.

The J gene is TRBJ2-3, the V gene TRBV12-3 or TRBV12-4; no clear D. V was shortened by 6 bases and J by 2 bases, with 18 bases between the two germline ends. This CDR3 is built from 16 residues. CDR3 protein: CASRLLEWGSTDTQYF. As DNA, the CDR3 is TGTGCCAGCAGGCTTCTCGAATGGGGATCCACAGATACGCAGTATTTT.

This rearrangement joins TRBV6-2 or TRBV6-3 to TRBJ2-1; 11 bases are shared with TRBD2. V gave up 4 bases and J gave up 4 bases; unmatched junction bases: 6. The CDR3 runs to 16 residues. CDR1 and CDR2 (germline): MNHEY, SVGEGT. CDR3 bases: TGTGCCAGCAGTTCAATTAGCGGGAGGGCATACAATGAGCAGTTCTTC. This sequence encodes CASSSISGRAYNEQFF.

The V and J genes are TRBV6-1 and TRBJ2-6; maybe TRBD1 (5 bases). The CDR3 covers 16 residues. Germline CDR1 reads MNHNS; CDR2 reads SASEGT. Between the trimmed V and J ends, which lost 1 base and 2 bases, there was a span of 9 bases. CDR3 DNA: TGTGCCAGCAGTGAAGGTGCAGGGACTGGGGCCAACGTCCTGACTTTC. Its protein product is CASSEGAGTGANVLTF.

This clonotype showed up just a few times. This chain connects TRBV12-3 or TRBV12-4 to TRBJ2-1; 8 bases are a match to TRBD2. The ends lost 5 bases at V and 5 bases at J; junction bases unmatched: 5. The CDR3 totals 14 residues. The CDR3 nucleotides are TGTGCCAGCAGTGTCTTCGGGAGGGACAATGAGCAGTTCTTC. Its protein product is CASSVFGRDNEQFF.

The chain couples TRBV4-2 to TRBJ2-1, with 10 positions matching TRBD2. Germline CDR1 is LGHNA and CDR2 is YNFKEQ. The CDR3 sequence is 16 residues long. V was clipped by 4 bases and J by 4 bases; unmatched bases: 7. CDR3 sequence (DNA): TGTGCCAGCAGCCCTTGGGGGACTAGCGAGTACAATGAGCAGTTCTTC. This gives the protein CASSPWGTSEYNEQFF.

The chain couples TRBV20-1 to TRBJ2-7; 9 bases line up with TRBD2. The J segment lost 4 bases and the V segment lost 0 bases, leaving 7 bases of the junction unmatched. The germline V gene has CDR1 DFQATT and CDR2 SNEGSKA (reference sequence). The CDR3 has 15 residues. CDR3 loop: CSARDLAGEGYEQYF. CDR3 bases: TGCAGTGCTAGAGATTTAGCGGGAGAGGGATACGAGCAGTACTTC.